This is a list of T cell receptor beta chains from one sample in a study of shared clonotypes between healthy human individuals. Sequencing was performed with immunoSEQ multiplex PCR; in TCRdb, only in-frame clones are kept and a portion is missing. The sample carries 330,000 or so clones, around two thirds recorded once. Sequenced sample: memory CD4+ T cells sorted from blood. These receptors all stem from a man aged 30 to 39 in good health. CDR3s include the opening cysteine and the closing phenylalanine or tryptophan. A D gene is named only where the DNA matches it firmly. For some rows the clone size is stated as once, few or many, or as a class when expanded; others skip it.

j_call cdr3_length d_call clone_size v_call cdr3_aa
TRBJ2-7 13 - once TRBV27 CASRLQGNYEQYF
TRBJ2-7 17 TRBD2 - TRBV27 CASSLFPHLAGRYEQYF
TRBJ2-3 14 - once TRBV7-2 CASSLDTYVHTQYF
TRBJ2-3 15 - - TRBV7-2 CASSLRWSSTDTQYF
TRBJ1-3 14 - few TRBV5-1 CASSSGASGNTIYF
TRBJ2-5 10 - - TRBV2 CASSTETQYF
TRBJ2-7 15 - once TRBV2 CASRFRDTNSYEQYF
TRBJ1-4 13 - - TRBV29-1 CSVGGIGNEKLFF
TRBJ2-1 16 - - TRBV7-2 CASSPRRTGSWGEQFF
TRBJ1-2 19 TRBD1 - TRBV7-2 CASSLRTGGWSVYNYGYTF
TRBJ1-1 11 - many TRBV6-5 CASSYGMGAFF
TRBJ2-5 15 - few TRBV7-2 CASSQEGRAPETQYF
TRBJ2-1 12 TRBD2 - TRBV28 CASSPFSGSQFF
TRBJ2-7 12 - - TRBV18 CASSPGIYEQYF
TRBJ2-3 16 TRBD2 - TRBV5-1 CASTLDGTSARDTQYF
TRBJ2-7 13 - few TRBV19 CASSPTFRSEQYF
TRBJ1-5 15 - - TRBV10-3 CAISDVGGSNQPQHF
TRBJ2-5 15 - once TRBV5-8 CASSPRGTWKETQYF
TRBJ2-7 13 TRBD1 many TRBV11-2 CASSRDREDEQYF
TRBJ2-5 15 - - TRBV15 CATSRAGKSEETQYF
TRBJ1-5 16 - - TRBV28 CASSRFVSLGNQPQHF
TRBJ2-5 15 TRBD2 - TRBV19 CASSPILAGSETQYF
TRBJ1-2 13 - - TRBV28 CASRLQGNVGYTF
- 15 TRBD1 - TRBV6-5 CASSYTRTGAYEQYF
TRBJ1-2 13 TRBD1 - TRBV6-5 CASNGQGGYGYTF
TRBJ2-7 11 - - TRBV25-1 CASKESYEQYF
TRBJ2-6 15 - - TRBV30 CAWSVPWAGANVLTF
TRBJ2-3 15 TRBD2 - TRBV6-1 CASRSREGRTDTQYF
TRBJ2-3 19 TRBD2 - TRBV7-9 CASSTYGTSGLGRTDTQYF
TRBJ2-2 14 TRBD2 - TRBV27 CASAGLGVTGELFF
TRBJ1-5 11 - - TRBV7-9 CASTGGRALHF
TRBJ2-7 16 TRBD1 - TRBV4-1 CASSHNTAMTGGQQYF
TRBJ2-2 17 - - TRBV16 CASSPLFGAANTGELFF
TRBJ2-3 18 TRBD2 - TRBV18 CASSPIEASGRSTDTQYF
TRBJ1-5 12 - - TRBV19 CASSIGGQPQHF
TRBJ1-4 15 TRBD1 - TRBV5-5 CASSPTTGVGEKLFF
TRBJ2-1 15 TRBD2 - TRBV5-1 CASSFGGRGNNEQFF
TRBJ2-7 13 - - TRBV10-3 CAISKTALYEQYF
TRBJ2-1 16 TRBD2 - TRBV4-3 CASSQDWLAGDHEQFF
TRBJ2-2 13 - - TRBV14 CASSRRLTGELFF
TRBJ2-5 17 TRBD2 - TRBV12-5 CASGLGLAGVGQETQYF
TRBJ2-1 14 - - TRBV30 CAWSVGSSYNEQFF
TRBJ2-3 13 - - TRBV4-1 CASSHLPLDTQYF
TRBJ1-4 15 TRBD1 - TRBV2 CASNPRPGQGEKLFF
TRBJ2-7 16 TRBD2 once TRBV15 CATSTSPPSGRGEQYF
TRBJ2-3 12 - - TRBV6-6 CASSWGLDTQYF
TRBJ2-1 16 - few TRBV7-6 CASSPTTDVSYNEQFF